The subject of this entry is one T cell receptor (beta chain). Data came from immunoSEQ multiplex PCR; TCRdb stores just in-frame clones and leaves some out. The sample yields around 32,000 clones, around 89% seen once. CDR1 SGHRS and CDR2 YFSETQ come from the germline V gene. The length of the CDR3 is 16 residues. V was clipped by 1 base and J by 4 bases; unmatched bases: 10. The data stem from a study of T cell changes during pregnancy in multiple sclerosis. This sequence originates from a female donor with multiple sclerosis, enrolled in a pregnancy study. The sequences come from CD8+ T cells from peripheral blood mononuclear cells, collected in the third trimester of pregnancy. V gene TRBV5-1 combines with J gene TRBJ1-2; 7 bases map to TRBD1. The CDR3 DNA is TGCGCCAGCAGCTTGCTGTTCAGGGGGATGGGCTATGGCTACACCTTC. This translates into CASSLLFRGMGYGYTF.